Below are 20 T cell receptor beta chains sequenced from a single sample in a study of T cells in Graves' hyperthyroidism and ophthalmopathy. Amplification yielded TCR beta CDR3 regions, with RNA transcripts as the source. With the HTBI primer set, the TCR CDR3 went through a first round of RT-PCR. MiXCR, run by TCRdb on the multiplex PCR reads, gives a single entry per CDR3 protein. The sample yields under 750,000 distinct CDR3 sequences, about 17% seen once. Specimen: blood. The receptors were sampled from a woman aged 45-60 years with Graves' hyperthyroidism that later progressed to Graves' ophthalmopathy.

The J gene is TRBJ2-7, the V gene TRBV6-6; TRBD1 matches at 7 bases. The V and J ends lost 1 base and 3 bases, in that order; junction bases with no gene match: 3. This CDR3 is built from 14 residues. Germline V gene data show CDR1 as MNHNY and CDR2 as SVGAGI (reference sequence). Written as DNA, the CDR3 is TGTGCCAGCAGTTACTTAGACAGGGTCTACGAGCAGTACTTC. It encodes CASSYLDRVYEQYF.

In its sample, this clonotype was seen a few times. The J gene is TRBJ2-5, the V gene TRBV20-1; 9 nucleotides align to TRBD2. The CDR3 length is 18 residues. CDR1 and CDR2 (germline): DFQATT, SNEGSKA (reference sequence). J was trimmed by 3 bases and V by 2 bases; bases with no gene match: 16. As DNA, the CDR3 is TGCAGTGCTAGATTGAGTCGGTTCGTAGCGGGGGTGGAAGAGACCCAGTACTTC. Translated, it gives CSARLSRFVAGVEETQYF.

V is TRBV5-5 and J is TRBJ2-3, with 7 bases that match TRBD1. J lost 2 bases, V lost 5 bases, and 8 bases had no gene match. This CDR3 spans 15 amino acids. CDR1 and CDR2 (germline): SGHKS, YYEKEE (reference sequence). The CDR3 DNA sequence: TGTGCCAGCAGTCTATTACAGGGGTACACAGATACGCAGTATTTT. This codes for CASSLLQGYTDTQYF.

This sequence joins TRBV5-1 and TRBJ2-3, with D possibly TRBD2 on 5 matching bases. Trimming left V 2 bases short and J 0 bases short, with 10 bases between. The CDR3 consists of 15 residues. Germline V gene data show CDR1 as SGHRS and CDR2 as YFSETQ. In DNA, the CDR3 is TGCGCCAGCAGCTTACTAGGGTACAGCACAGATACGCAGTATTTT. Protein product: CASSLLGYSTDTQYF.

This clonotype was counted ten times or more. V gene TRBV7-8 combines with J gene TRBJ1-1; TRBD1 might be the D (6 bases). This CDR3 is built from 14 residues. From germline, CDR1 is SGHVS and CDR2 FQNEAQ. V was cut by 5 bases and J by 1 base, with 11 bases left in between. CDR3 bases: TGTGCCAGCAGCCCGGGACACGGGAACACTGAAGCTTTCTTT. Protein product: CASSPGHGNTEAFF.

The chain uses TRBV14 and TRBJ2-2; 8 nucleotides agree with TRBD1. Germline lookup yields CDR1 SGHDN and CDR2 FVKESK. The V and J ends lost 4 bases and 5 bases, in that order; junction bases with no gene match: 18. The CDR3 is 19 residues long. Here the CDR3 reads CASSPRPPVAGGRTGELFF. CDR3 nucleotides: TGTGCCAGCAGCCCCCGACCCCCAGTGGCAGGGGGCAGGACCGGGGAGCTGTTTTTT.

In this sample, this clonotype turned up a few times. CDR3 in amino acids: CASSNRGDYQPQHF. The CDR3 bases are TGTGCCAGTAGTAACCGGGGGGACTATCAGCCCCAGCATTTT. The V gene is TRBV19, the J gene TRBJ1-5; possibly TRBD1 for D (5 bases). This CDR3 has 14 residues. Looked up from germline, CDR1 is LNHDA and CDR2 is SQIVND (reference sequence). Trimming left V 4 bases short and J 5 bases short, with 12 bases between.

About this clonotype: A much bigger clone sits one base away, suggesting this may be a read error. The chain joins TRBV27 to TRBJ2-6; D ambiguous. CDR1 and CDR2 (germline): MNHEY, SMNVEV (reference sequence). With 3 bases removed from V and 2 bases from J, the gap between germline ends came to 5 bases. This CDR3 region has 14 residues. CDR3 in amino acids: CASSFSPGANVLTF. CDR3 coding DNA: TGTGCCAGCAGTTTTAGCCCTGGGGCCAACGTCCTGACTTTC.

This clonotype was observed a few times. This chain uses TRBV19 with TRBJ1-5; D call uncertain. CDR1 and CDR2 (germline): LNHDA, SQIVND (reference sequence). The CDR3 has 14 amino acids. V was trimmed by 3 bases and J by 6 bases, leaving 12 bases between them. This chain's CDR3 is CASSIGDTGQPQHF. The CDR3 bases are TGTGCCAGTAGTATCGGCGACACGGGTCAGCCCCAGCATTTT.

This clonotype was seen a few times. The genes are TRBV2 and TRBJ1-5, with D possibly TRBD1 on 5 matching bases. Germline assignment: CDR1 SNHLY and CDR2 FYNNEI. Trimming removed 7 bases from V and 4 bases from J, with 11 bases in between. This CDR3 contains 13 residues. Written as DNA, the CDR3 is TGTGCCAGCACCAGCAGGGTTAATCAGCCCCAGCATTTT. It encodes CASTSRVNQPQHF.

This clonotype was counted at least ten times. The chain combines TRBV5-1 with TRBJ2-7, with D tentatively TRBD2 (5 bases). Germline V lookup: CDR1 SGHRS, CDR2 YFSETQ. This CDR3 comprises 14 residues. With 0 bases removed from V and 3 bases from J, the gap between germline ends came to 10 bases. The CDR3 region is CASSLDEGLYEQYF. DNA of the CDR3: TGCGCCAGCAGCTTGGATGAGGGCCTCTACGAGCAGTACTTC. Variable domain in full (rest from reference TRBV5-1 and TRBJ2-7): KAGVTQTPRYLIKTRGQQVTLSCSPISGHRSVSWYQQTPGQGLQFLFEYFSETQRNKGNFPGRFSGRQFSNSRSEMNVSTLELGDSALYLCASSLDEGLYEQYFGPGTRLTVT.

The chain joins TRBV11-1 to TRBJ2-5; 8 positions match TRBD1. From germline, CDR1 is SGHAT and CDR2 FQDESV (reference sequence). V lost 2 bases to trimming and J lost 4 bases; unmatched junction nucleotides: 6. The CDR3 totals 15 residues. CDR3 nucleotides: TGTGCCAGCAGCTTAACCACAGGGGGACGAGAGACCCAGTACTTC. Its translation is CASSLTTGGRETQYF.

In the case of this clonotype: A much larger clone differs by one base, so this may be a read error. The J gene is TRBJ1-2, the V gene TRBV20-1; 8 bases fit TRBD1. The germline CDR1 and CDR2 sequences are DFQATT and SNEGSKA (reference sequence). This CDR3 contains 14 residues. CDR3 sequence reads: CSAPRTGTNYGHTF. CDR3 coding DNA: TGCAGTGCTCCTCGGACAGGGACTAACTATGGCCACACCTTC.

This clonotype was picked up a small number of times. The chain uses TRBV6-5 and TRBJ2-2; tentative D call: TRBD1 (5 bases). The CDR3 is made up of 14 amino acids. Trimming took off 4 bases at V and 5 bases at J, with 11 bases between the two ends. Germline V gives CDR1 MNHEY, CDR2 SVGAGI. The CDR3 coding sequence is TGTGCCAGCAGTTTAGGGGTACGAACCGGGGAGCTGTTTTTT. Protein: CASSLGVRTGELFF.

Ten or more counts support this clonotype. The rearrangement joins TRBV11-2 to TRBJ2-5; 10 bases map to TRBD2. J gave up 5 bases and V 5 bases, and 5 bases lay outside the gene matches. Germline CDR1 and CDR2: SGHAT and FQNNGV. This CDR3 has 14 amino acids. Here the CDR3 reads CASSGSGGAETQYF. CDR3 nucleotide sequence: TGTGCCAGCAGCGGGAGCGGGGGGGCCGAGACCCAGTACTTC. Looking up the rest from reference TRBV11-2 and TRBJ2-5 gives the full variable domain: EAGVAQSPRYKIIEKRQSVAFWCNPISGHATLYWYQQILGQGPKLLIQFQNNGVVDDSQLPKDRFSAERLKGVDSTLKIQPAKLEDSAVYLCASSGSGGAETQYFGPGTRLLVL.

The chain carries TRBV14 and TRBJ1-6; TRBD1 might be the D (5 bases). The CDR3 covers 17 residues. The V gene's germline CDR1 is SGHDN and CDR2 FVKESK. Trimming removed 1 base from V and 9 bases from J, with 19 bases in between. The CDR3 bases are TGTGCCAGCAGCCAAGGGCTACAGGACGGATTTCGTTCACCCCTCCACTTT. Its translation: CASSQGLQDGFRSPLHF.

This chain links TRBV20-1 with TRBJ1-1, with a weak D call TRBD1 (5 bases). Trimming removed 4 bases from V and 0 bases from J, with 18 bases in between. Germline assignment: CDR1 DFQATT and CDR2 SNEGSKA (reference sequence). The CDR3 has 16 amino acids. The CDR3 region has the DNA TGCAGTGCTACCTACTCGGCAGGGAGCATGAACACTGAAGCTTTCTTT. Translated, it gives CSATYSAGSMNTEAFF.

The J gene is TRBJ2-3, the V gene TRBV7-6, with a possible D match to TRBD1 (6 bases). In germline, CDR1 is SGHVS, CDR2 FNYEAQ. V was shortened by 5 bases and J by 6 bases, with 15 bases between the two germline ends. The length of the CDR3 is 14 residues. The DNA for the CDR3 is TGTGCCAGCAGCGCGATAACAGGGCGTGATACGCAGTATTTT. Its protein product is CASSAITGRDTQYF. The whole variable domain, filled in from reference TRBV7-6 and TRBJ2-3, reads GAGVSQSPRYKVTKRGQDVALRCDPISGHVSLYWYRQALGQGPEFLTYFNYEAQQDKSGLPNDRFSAERPEGSISTLTIQRTEQRDSAMYRCASSAITGRDTQYFGPGTRLTVL.

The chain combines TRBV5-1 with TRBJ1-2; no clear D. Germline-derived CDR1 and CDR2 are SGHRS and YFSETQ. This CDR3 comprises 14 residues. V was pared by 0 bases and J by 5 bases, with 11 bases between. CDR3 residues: CASSLEPARYGYTF. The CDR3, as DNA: TGCGCCAGCAGCTTGGAACCCGCTAGGTATGGCTACACCTTC.

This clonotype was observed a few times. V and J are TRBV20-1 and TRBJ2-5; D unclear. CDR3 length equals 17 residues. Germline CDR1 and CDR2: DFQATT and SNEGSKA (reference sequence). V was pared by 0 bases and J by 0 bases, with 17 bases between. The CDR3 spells CSARDWRLELYQETQYF. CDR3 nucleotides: TGCAGTGCTAGAGATTGGCGCCTAGAACTGTACCAAGAGACCCAGTACTTC.